This T cell receptor (beta chain) was observed in a study of spatial heterogeneity in lung cancer. This sample's time point: sample taken at primary tumor resection. Extraction of whole RNA from tumor, nontumor lung or frozen PBMC preceded unsorted sequencing. A single record per CDR3 protein comes from TCRdb applying MiXCR to the 5' RACE reads. In the table there are tens of thousands of distinct CDR3 sequences, roughly 8.7% of which are singletons. The germline V gene has CDR1 SGHTA and CDR2 FQGNSA. The CDR3 is 13 residues long. The V gene end was trimmed by 3 bases and the J gene end by 11 bases; junction bases not matched to a gene: 9.

This receptor was obtained from a male donor with early-stage non-small cell lung cancer. The chain has TRBV7-2 and TRBJ2-5; 7 bases are a match to TRBD2. The sequencing here drew on PBMCs, taken at surgery. The CDR3 DNA is TGTGCCAGCAGCTTCCCGGCTAGCGGTACGCAGTACTTC. It translates to CASSFPASGTQYF.